These 4 T cell receptor beta chains originate from one sample sequenced in a study of blood T cell repertoires in COVID-19. TCRdb's table, derived via immunoSEQ multiplex PCR, lists solely in-frame clones and lacks some. The table records more than 60,000 clones, roughly 90% of them present only once. The sample comprised peripheral blood. The source is a man older than 75 with COVID-19, enrolled during active disease.

V and J are TRBV19 and TRBJ1-4, with 8 bases aligning to TRBD1. The J segment lost 8 bases and the V segment lost 3 bases, leaving 5 bases of the junction unmatched. In germline, CDR1 is LNHDA, CDR2 SQIVND (reference sequence). This CDR3 contains 14 residues. CDR3 sequence (DNA): TGTGCCAGTAGTATTAACAGGGGGAGAGAAAAACTGTTTTTT. Translation gives CASSINRGREKLFF.

V is TRBV4-2 and J is TRBJ2-1; TRBD2 agrees at 14 bases. The CDR3 sequence is 22 residues long. J lost 0 bases, V lost 0 bases, and 13 bases had no gene match. The germline V gene has CDR1 LGHNA and CDR2 YNFKEQ. In nucleotides, the CDR3 is TGTGCCAGCAGCCAAGAAGGACAGATGGGACTAGCGGGGGCCCGCTCCTACAATGAGCAGTTCTTC. Translated, it gives CASSQEGQMGLAGARSYNEQFF.

This clone was counted between two and nine times. The rearrangement links TRBV19 to TRBJ1-6; the D gene is possibly TRBD1 (5 bases). The CDR3 runs 14 residues. V was clipped by 2 bases and J by 7 bases, with 9 bases between them. Germline lookup yields CDR1 LNHDA and CDR2 SQIVND (reference sequence). This chain's CDR3 is CASSIQGLNSPLHF. CDR3 DNA sequence: TGTGCCAGTAGTATACAGGGTTTGAATTCACCCCTCCACTTT.

V and J are TRBV28 and TRBJ1-2; D unresolved. This CDR3 contains 15 residues. CDR1 and CDR2 (germline): MDHEN, SYDVKM. V lost 1 base and J lost 4, with 13 bases in between. The CDR3 DNA is TGTGCCAGCAGTTTATATCCGAGGGAGGTCTATGGCTACACCTTC. It translates to CASSLYPREVYGYTF.